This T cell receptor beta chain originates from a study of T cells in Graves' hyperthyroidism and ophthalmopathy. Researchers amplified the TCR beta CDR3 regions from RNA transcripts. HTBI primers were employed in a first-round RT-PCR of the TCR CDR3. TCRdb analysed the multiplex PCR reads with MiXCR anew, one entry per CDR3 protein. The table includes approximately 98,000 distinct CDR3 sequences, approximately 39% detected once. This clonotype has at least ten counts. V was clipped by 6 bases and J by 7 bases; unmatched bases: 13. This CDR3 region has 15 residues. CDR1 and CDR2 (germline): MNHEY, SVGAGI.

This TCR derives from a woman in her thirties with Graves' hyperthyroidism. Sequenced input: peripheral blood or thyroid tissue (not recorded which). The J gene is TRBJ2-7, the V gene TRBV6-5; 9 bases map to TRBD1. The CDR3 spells CASSPHDRGSWEQYF. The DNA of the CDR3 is TGTGCCAGCAGCCCCCATGACAGGGGGTCCTGGGAGCAGTACTTC.